This T cell receptor beta chain emerged from a study of OX40 agonist ivuxolimab in advanced cancers. Turning to the study itself: Three patients, one with hepatocellular carcinoma and two with cutaneous melanoma, responded partially. Points from the study as a whole: The study observed clonal expansion of CD4+ and CD8+ blood T cells by week 6 at 0.1 to 3.0 mg/kg.

Blood was sampled at baseline, cycle 4 day 1, and cycle 7 day 1. Concerning this clone: Its matching antigen is unknown.

Method: immunoSEQ multiplex PCR; TCRdb's copy keeps in-frame clones and lacks some. This table holds 60,000 to 65,000 clones, more than 85% found once. The germline V gene has CDR1 SGHRS and CDR2 YFSETQ. The trim removed 1 base at V and 3 bases at J, leaving 9 bases unmatched. The CDR3 is made up of 16 amino acids. Sequenced here: CD4+ or CD8+ T cells sorted from blood, sampled in a trial of the OX40 agonist ivuxolimab. The V gene is TRBV5-1, the J gene TRBJ2-7, with 8 bases matching TRBD1. This clonotype was sampled from an adult with an advanced solid tumor such as melanoma, head and neck, liver or kidney cancer. CDR3 loop: CASSLLAGTGGYEQYF. CDR3 bases: TGCGCCAGCAGCTTGCTGGCCGGGACAGGAGGCTACGAGCAGTACTTC.